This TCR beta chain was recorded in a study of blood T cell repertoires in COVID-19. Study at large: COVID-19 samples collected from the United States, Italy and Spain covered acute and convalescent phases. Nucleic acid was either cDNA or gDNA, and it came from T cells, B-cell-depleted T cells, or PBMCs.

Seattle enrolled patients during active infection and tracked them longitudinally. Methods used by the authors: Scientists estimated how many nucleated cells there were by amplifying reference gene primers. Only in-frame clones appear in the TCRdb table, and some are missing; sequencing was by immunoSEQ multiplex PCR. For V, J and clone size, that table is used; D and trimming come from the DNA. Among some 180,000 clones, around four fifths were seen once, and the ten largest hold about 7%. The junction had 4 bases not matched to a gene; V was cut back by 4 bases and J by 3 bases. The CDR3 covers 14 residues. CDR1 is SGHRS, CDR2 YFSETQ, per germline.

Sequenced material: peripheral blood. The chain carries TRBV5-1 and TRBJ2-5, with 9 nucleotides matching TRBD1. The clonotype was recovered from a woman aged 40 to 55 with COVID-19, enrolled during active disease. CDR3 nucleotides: TGCGCCAGCAGCCGAAGGACAGGGGAAGAGACCCAGTACTTC. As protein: CASSRRTGEETQYF.